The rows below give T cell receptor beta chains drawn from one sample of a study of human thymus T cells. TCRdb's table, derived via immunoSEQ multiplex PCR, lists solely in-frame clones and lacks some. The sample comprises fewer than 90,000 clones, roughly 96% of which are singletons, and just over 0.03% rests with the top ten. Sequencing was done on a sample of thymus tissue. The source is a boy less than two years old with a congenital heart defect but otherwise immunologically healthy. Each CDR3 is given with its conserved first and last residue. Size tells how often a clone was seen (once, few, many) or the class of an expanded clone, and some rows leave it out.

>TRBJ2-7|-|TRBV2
CASSPQPAGGEQYF
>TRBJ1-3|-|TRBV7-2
CASSLVTDSPYPSGNTIYF
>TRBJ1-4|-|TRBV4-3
CASSQLQRGVEKLFF
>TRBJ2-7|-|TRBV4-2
CASSQGTSGGAYEQYF
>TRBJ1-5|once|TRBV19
CASYTGQGGQPQHF
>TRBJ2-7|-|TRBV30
CAWSEIWGRVPYEQYF
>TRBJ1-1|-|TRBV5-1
CASSLTVRGKVVNTEAFF
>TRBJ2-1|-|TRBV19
CASSNDSGGAYNEQFF
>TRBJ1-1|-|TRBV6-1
CASSTGRTEAFF
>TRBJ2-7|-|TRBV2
CASSASAGTPSYEQYF
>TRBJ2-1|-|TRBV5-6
CASSFWLAGGEFF
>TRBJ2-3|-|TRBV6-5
CASSYKVTDTQYF
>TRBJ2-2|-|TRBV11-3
CASSTPGNGELFF
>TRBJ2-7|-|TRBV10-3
CAIRDGQGKTPTYEQYF
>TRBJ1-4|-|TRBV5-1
CASSLSGVVGRTATNEKLFF